The table lists the clone carrying this T cell receptor (beta chain) with many counts. TCRdb re-called the 5' RACE reads with MiXCR, one entry per CDR3 protein. The sample lists 35,000 to 45,000 distinct CDR3 sequences, under 9% occurring once. The sample is drawn from a study of spatial heterogeneity in lung cancer. Across the study: Raw-read counts averaged over ten per unique TCR and UMI combination.

V trimming: 7 bases; J trimming: 5 bases; junction bases outside the gene matches: 9. Per germline, CDR1 SGHNT and CDR2 YYREEE (reference sequence). The CDR3 is 14 residues long. Stated time point: blood at routine non-recurrence follow-up after resection. Unsorted tumor, nontumor lung tissue or cryopreserved PBMC supplied the whole RNA. The sample here was PBMCs, taken at follow-up. This clonotype originated in a male donor with early-stage non-small cell lung cancer. The rearrangement uses TRBV5-4 and TRBJ2-5; 9 bases are shared with TRBD2. CDR3 coding DNA: TGTGCCAGCGGGAATAGCGGGGGAGCGGAGACCCAGTACTTC. It yields the protein CASGNSGGAETQYF.